Sequencing of this T cell receptor (beta chain) was carried out in a study of blood T cell repertoires in COVID-19. In the study overall: Specimens from acute and convalescent COVID-19 originated in the United States, Italy and Spain. Sources were T cells, B-cell-depleted T cells, or PBMCs; the material itself was cDNA or gDNA.

Germline assignment: CDR1 GTSNPN and CDR2 SVGIG (reference sequence). Trimming cost V 3 bases and J 9 bases, with 17 bases left between them. The CDR3 has 13 amino acids. Original processing notes: From reference gene primer amplification, estimates of nucleated cell counts were derived. The repertoire was sequenced with immunoSEQ multiplex PCR; TCRdb's copy has only in-frame clones and lacks some. V and J calls plus clone size are reproduced from that table; the DNA served to infer D and trimming. The sample has 70,000 to 100,000 clones; 85% to 90% are singletons. This chain links TRBV30 with TRBJ1-2; tentative D call: TRBD1 (6 bases). Sequencing was done on a sample of peripheral blood. The sequence was collected from a woman in her 70s with acute or convalescent COVID-19. For the CDR3, the DNA is TGTGCCTGGAGCCAACCAGGGGAGGGTCGCTACACCTTC. Translating gives CAWSQPGEGRYTF.